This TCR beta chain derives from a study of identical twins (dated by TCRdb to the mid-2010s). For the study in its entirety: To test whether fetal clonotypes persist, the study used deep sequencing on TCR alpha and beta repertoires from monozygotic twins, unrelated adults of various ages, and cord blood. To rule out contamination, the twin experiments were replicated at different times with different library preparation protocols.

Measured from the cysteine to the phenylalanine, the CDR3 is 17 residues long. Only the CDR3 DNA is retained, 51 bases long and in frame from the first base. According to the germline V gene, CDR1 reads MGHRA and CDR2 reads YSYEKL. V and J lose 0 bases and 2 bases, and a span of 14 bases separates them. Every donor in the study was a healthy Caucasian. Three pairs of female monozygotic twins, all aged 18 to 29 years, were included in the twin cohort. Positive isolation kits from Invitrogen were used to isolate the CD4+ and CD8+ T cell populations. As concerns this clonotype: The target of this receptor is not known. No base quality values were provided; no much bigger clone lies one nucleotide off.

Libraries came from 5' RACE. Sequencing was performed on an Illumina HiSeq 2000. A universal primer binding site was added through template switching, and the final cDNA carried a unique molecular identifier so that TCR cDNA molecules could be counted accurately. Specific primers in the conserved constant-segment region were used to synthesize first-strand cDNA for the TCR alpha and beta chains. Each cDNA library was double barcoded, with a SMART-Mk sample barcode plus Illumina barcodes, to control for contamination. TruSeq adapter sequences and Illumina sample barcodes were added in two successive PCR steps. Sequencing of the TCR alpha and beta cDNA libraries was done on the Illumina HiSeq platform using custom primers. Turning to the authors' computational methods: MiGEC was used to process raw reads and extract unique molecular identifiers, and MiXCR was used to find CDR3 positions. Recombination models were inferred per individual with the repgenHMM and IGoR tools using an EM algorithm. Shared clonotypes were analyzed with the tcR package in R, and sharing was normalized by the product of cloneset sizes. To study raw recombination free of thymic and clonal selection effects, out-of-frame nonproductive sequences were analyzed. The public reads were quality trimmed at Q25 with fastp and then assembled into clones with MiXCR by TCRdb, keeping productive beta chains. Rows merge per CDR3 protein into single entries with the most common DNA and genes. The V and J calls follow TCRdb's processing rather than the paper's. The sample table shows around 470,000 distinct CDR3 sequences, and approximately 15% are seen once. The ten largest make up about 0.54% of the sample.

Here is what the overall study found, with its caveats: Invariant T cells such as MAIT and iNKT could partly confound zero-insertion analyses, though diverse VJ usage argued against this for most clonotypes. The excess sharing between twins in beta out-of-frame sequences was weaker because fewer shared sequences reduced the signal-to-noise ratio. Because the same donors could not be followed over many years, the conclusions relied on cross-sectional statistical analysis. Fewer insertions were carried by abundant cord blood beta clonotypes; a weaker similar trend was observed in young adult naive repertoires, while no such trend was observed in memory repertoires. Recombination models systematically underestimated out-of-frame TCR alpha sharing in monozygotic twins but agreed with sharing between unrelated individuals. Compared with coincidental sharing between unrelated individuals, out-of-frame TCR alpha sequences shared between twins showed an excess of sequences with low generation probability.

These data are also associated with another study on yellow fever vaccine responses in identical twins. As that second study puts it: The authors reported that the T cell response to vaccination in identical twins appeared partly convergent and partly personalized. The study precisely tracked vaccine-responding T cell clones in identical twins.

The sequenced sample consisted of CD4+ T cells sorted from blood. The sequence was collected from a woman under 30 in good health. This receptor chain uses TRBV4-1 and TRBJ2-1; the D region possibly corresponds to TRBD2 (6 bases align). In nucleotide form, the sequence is TGCGCCAGCAGCCAAGAGCCGACGGGGGTCGCCTACAATGAGCAGTTCTTC. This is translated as CASSQEPTGVAYNEQFF.